Detailed here is one T cell receptor (beta chain). These data belong to a study of shared T cell receptors in the human thymus. CDR3 size: 17 residues. V dropped 2 bases and J dropped 2; count of bases not matched to a gene: 10. Germline V gene lookup returns CDR1 SGHRS and CDR2 YFSETQ. Assay: immunoSEQ multiplex PCR; the TCRdb copy retains only in-frame clones and omits some. The table lists 500,000 to 850,000 clones, 70% to 90% of them singletons. The data were also submitted as part of a second study, on human thymus T cells.

Input material: thymocytes. The chain carries TRBV5-1 and TRBJ1-1; 9 nucleotides line up with TRBD1. The clonotype was recovered from a boy in the first two years of life with a congenital heart defect. CDR3 bases: TGCGCCAGCAGCTTCGAATCGGACAGGGGAGATAACACTGAAGCTTTCTTT. Amino acids: CASSFESDRGDNTEAFF.